The rows below give T cell receptor beta chains drawn from one sample of a study of cytomegalovirus exposure and HLA in healthy donors. This table comes from immunoSEQ multiplex PCR, and its TCRdb copy is limited to in-frame clones, with some not included. This table has approximately 110,000 clones, around 70% appearing once. The material sequenced was PBMCs. The receptors here all came from a man aged 35 to 55 in good health and CMV-seropositive. The CDR3 runs from the conserved cysteine through the conserved F or W. Each record gives: J gene, V gene, CDR3 protein.

TRBJ2-6	TRBV4-3	CASSVSSGANVLTF
TRBJ1-2	TRBV9	CASSTHRQGANYGYTF
TRBJ1-3	TRBV15	CATSRDGLSGNTIYF
TRBJ2-7	TRBV28	CASAGTGAYEQYF
TRBJ2-5	TRBV5-1	CASSLGGRETQYF
TRBJ2-3	TRBV6-5	CASSLLAVSTDTQYF
TRBJ1-1	TRBV5-1	CASSPGQGVTEAFF
TRBJ2-1	TRBV13	CASSSSVGLAGHNEQFF
NA	TRBV29-1	CSAAGLAGAYEQYF
TRBJ2-1	TRBV27	CASSYPGTTNEQFF
TRBJ1-5	TRBV6-6	CASSYSPGGDQPQHF
TRBJ2-7	TRBV19	CASSPGLAAYEQYF
TRBJ1-2	TRBV5-1	CASSTGSPNYGYTF
TRBJ2-2	TRBV30	CAWSRGPGELFF
TRBJ2-1	TRBV6-5	CASSYHVTGSTEQFF
TRBJ2-1	TRBV5-1	CASSYGVGGLSSIEQFF
TRBJ2-5	TRBV6-5	CASREGRQETQYF
TRBJ2-5	TRBV5-5	CASSLASREETQYF
TRBJ1-3	TRBV4-2	CASSQGPWGQALNTIYF
TRBJ1-2	TRBV7-9	CASSDPGQGVRYTF
TRBJ1-1	TRBV7-9	CASSGHQGMVNTEAFF
TRBJ1-5	TRBV5-6	CASSLGGLEPQHF
TRBJ2-3	TRBV30	CAWSPAYSTDTQYF